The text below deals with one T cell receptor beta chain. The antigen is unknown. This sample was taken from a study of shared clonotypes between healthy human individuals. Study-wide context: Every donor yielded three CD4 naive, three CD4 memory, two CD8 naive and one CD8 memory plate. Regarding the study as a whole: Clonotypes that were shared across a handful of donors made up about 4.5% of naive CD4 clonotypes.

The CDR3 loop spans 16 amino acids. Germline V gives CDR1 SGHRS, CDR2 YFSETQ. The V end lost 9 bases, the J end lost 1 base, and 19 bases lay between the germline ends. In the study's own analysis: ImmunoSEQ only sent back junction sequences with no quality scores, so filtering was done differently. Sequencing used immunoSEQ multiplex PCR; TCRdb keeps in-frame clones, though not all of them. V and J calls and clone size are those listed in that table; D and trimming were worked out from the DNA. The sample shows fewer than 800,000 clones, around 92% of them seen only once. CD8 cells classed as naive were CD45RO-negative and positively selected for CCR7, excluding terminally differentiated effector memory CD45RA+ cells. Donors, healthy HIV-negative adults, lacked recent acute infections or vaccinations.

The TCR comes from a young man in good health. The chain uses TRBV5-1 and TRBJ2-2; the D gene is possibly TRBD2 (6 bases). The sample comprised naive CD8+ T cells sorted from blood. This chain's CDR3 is CATLGERTKNTGELFF. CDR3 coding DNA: TGCGCCACCTTGGGGGAGCGGACTAAGAACACCGGGGAGCTGTTTTTT. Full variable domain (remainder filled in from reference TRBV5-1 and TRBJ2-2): KAGVTQTPRYLIKTRGQQVTLSCSPISGHRSVSWYQQTPGQGLQFLFEYFSETQRNKGNFPGRFSGRQFSNSRSEMNVSTLELGDSALYLCATLGERTKNTGELFFGEGSRLTVL.